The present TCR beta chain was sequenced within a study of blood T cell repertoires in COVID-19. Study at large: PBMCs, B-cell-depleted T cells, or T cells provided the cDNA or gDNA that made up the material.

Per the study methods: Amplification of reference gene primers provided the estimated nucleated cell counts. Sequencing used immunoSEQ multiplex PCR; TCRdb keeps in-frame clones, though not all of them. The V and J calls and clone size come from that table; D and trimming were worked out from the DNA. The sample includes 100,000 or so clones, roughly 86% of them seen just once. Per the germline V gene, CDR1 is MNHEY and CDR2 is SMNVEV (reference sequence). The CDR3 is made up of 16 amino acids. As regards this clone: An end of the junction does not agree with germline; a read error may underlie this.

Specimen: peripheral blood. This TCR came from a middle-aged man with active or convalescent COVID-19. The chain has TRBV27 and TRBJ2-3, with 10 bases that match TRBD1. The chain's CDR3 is CASSWGQGKNTATQYF. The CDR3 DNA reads TGTGCCAGCAGTTGGGGACAGGGGAAGAACACAGCTACGCAGTATTTT.